This T cell receptor beta chain was retrieved from a study of blood T cell repertoires in COVID-19. Study in general: Samples came from the United States, Italy and Spain, spanning acute and convalescent COVID-19. Sources were T cells, B-cell-depleted T cells, or PBMCs; the material itself was cDNA or gDNA.

Authors' methods: Reference gene primer amplification gave nucleated cell count estimates. TCRdb's copy holds only in-frame clones and misses some; the assay was immunoSEQ multiplex PCR. The V and J calls and the clone size are those of that table, but D and trimming were determined from the DNA. This sample has tens of thousands of clones, with 75% to 90% found just once. The length of the CDR3 is 16 residues. The V gene's germline CDR1 is SGHRS and CDR2 YFSETQ. The V gene end was trimmed by 0 bases and the J gene end by 6 bases; junction bases not matched to a gene: 4. This TCR came from a man in his fifties or sixties with active COVID-19. Sequencing was carried out using peripheral blood. This chain links TRBV5-1 with TRBJ2-1; 12 nucleotides line up with TRBD2. The CDR3 region is CASSLAGTSGLNEQFF. The CDR3 nucleotides read TGCGCCAGCAGCTTGGCCGGGACTAGCGGGCTCAATGAGCAGTTCTTC.